The present TCR beta chain was sequenced within a study of T cell repertoires in aging, cancer and after chemotherapy. As for the study in general: Some 8.1 million TCR reads were in the whole dataset.

Peripheral blood genomic DNA, not sorted cells or RNA, was the template. Multiplex touch-down PCR with TRB-A/B primers amplified rearranged V-D-J TRB sequences. TCRdb fed the multiplex PCR reads into MiXCR, producing one record per CDR3 protein. The repertoire includes fewer than 12,000 distinct CDR3 sequences, around 32% of them detected once, and 2.5% to 4% sits in the top ten. With V trimmed by 6 bases and J by 0 bases, 10 bases remained unmatched. CDR3 length: 17 amino acids. Germline CDR1 and CDR2: MNHEY and SVGAGI. The rearrangement uses TRBV6-5 and TRBJ1-5; 8 positions agree with TRBD1. The sample comprised blood. The origin of this receptor is a human donor in good health. The CDR3 sequence is CASSKDRAPLSNQPQHF. The CDR3, as DNA: TGTGCCAGCAGCAAGGACAGGGCCCCGCTTAGCAATCAGCCCCAGCATTTT.